This T cell receptor (beta chain) was captured by sequencing in a study of cytomegalovirus exposure and HLA in healthy donors. As to this clone: Its antigen is currently unknown.

V dropped 4 bases and J dropped 5; count of bases not matched to a gene: 5. Per the germline V gene, CDR1 is SGDLS and CDR2 is YYNGEE. This CDR3 comprises 13 residues. Study observations and caveats: Analysis was carried out at a later point, and it linked a missense DCLRE1C variant to TCR beta V- and J-gene trimming. Presence/absence analyses assumed roughly uniform sequencing depth across donors.

The study ran its PCR with 60 Vbeta and 13 Jbeta primers. Profiling relied on immunoSEQ multiplex PCR, and the TCRdb table lists in-frame clones only, not all of them. The sample lists roughly 100,000 clones; around 76% were seen once. The clonotype originates from a woman aged 45-60 years in good health and CMV-seropositive. The J gene is TRBJ2-5, the V gene TRBV9; 7 bases fit TRBD1. Sequenced material: PBMCs. The CDR3 DNA reads TGTGCCAGCAGCCCAGGGGGTCGGGAGACCCAGTACTTC. It yields the protein CASSPGGRETQYF.